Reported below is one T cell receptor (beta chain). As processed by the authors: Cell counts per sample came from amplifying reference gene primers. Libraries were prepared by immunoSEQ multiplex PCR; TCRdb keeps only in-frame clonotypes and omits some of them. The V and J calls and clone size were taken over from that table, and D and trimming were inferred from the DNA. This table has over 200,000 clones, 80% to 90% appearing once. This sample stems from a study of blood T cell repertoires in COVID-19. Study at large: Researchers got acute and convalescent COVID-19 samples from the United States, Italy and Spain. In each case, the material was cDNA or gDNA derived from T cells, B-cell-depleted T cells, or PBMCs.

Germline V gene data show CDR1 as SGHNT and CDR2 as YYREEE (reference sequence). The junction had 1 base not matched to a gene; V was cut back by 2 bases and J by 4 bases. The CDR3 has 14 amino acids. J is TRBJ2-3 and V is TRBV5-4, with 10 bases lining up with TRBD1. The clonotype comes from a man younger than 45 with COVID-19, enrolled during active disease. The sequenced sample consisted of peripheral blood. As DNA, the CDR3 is TGTGCCAGCAGCTTTGGACAGGGGGCAGATACGCAGTATTTT. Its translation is CASSFGQGADTQYF.